The T cell receptor (beta chain) described here comes from a study of response to subunit inactivated influenza vaccine. The study's findings and limits: Authors suggested each seasonal influenza vaccination recruits few new T cells.

One entry per CDR3 protein, called by TCRdb with MiXCR from the RT-PCR reads. The sample shows 500,000 to 750,000 distinct CDR3 sequences, less than 15% of them seen only once. The CDR3 runs 14 residues. Germline lookup yields CDR1 SQVTM and CDR2 ANQGSEA. V lost 7 bases and J lost 5, with 20 bases in between. On this clonotype itself: Its cognate antigen is unknown.

The sequencing used PBMCs from blood, collected 11 to 12 days after vaccination. The TCR sequence derives from a man between 45 and 60 years old who received an inactivated influenza vaccine. The chain links TRBV29-1 to TRBJ2-5; D remains unclear. CDR3 bases: TGCAGCGCCTTGAGGCAGACTCGGCGGGAGACCCAGTACTTC. It specifies CSALRQTRRETQYF.